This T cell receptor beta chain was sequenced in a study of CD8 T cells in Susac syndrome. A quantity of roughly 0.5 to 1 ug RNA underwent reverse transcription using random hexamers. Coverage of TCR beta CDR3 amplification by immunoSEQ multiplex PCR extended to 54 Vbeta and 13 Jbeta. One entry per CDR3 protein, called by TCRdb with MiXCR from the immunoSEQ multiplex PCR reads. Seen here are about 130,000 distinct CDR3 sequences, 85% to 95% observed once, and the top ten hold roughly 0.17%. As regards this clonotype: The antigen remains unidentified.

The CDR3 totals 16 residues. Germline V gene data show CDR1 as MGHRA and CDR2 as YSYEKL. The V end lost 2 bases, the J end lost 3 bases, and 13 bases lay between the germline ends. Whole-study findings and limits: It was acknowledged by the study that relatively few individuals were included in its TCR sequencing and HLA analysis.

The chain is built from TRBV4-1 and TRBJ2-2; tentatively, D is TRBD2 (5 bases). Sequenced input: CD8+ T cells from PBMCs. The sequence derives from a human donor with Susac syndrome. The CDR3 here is CASSQPEIGDTGELFF. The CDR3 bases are TGCGCCAGCAGCCAACCAGAGATCGGGGACACCGGGGAGCTGTTTTTT.